Listed below are T cell receptor beta chains from one sample, sequenced in a study of monozygotic twins with inflammatory bowel disease. Using the 5' RACE reads, TCRdb records one entry per CDR3 protein without DNA. This sample's table has hundreds of thousands of distinct CDR3 sequences. Material for sequencing was blood. The receptors were sampled from a human donor with ulcerative colitis or Crohn's disease, or a healthy co-twin of an affected twin (not recorded which). CDR3s include the opening cysteine and the closing phenylalanine or tryptophan.

>TRBJ2-2|TRBV5-6
CASSYFRGSGMNTGELFF
>TRBJ1-2|TRBV10-3
CAISDGTLNYGYTF
>TRBJ2-1|TRBV7-3
CASSQTGLVTTEQFF
>TRBJ1-1|TRBV5-5
CASSSSRETTEAFF
>TRBJ2-1|TRBV7-9
CASSLPSLAGAYNEQFF
>TRBJ2-2|TRBV3-1
CVSSQLGGTGELFF
>TRBJ2-2|TRBV20-1
CSARPSAGANTGELFF
>TRBJ2-7|TRBV19
CASSQQGIYEQYF
>TRBJ2-7|TRBV20-1
CSARGAGGALYEQYF
>TRBJ2-3|TRBV4-3
CASSQESSTDTQYF
>TRBJ2-5|TRBV5-4
CASSLPGGVETQYF
>TRBJ2-2|TRBV19
CASSTTGVTGELFF
>TRBJ2-2|TRBV27
CASTLGGPATGELFF
>TRBJ2-3|TRBV20-1
CSASGQKADTQYF
>TRBJ2-7|TRBV6-1
CASRVPVPGADEQYF
>TRBJ2-7|TRBV5-4
CASSWTGTRNYEQYF
>TRBJ2-2|TRBV2
CASSDEPPGAGELFF
>TRBJ2-7|TRBV27
CASSRRAEIGYEQYF
>TRBJ2-2|TRBV4-1
CASRPTGQGDTGELFF
>TRBJ2-5|TRBV5-1
CASSLVEVQETQYF
>TRBJ1-1|TRBV4-2
CASSQDLGGSTEAFF
>TRBJ2-1|TRBV28
CASSPVGGDSYNEQFF